This TCR beta chain emerged from a study of cytomegalovirus exposure and HLA in healthy donors. The PCR was carried out with 60 Vbeta primers and 13 Jbeta primers. Here immunoSEQ multiplex PCR was the method, and the copy in TCRdb shows in-frame clones only, minus some. Of over 120,000 clones detected, roughly 10% appear once; the ten largest clones hold under 2%. This CDR3 region has 14 residues. The germline V and J ends were trimmed by 4 bases and 7 bases, with 14 bases remaining between them. The V gene's germline CDR1 is LGHNA and CDR2 YNFKEQ. This clone was detected a few times. The clonotype comes from a man aged 50 or older in good health and CMV-seronegative. Sequencing used PBMCs. J is TRBJ2-1 and V is TRBV4-2, with D possibly TRBD2 on 5 matching bases. This chain's CDR3 is CASSPRVTTNEQFF. As DNA, the CDR3 is TGTGCCAGCAGCCCCCGCGTGACTACGAATGAGCAGTTCTTC.